This TCR beta chain was identified during a study of identical twins. Germline CDR1 and CDR2: KGHDR and SFDVKD. This CDR3 contains 13 residues. V was shortened by 7 bases and J by 0 bases, with 7 bases between the two germline ends. Turning to this clonotype: As yet, its antigen is unknown.

Notes on the study in general: Insertions were reduced in abundant cord blood beta clonotypes but not in memory repertoires. Analyses of zero insertions could be partly confounded by invariant MAIT and iNKT cells.

From the 5' RACE reads, TCRdb called clonotypes with MiXCR, one entry per CDR3 protein. The sample lists 500,000 or so distinct CDR3 sequences, more than 13% occurring once. This same sample was also part of a study on yellow fever vaccine responses in identical twins.

The TCR comes from a woman aged 18-29 years in good health. This chain uses TRBV24-1 with TRBJ2-3; the D is unclear. Source material: CD4+ T cells sorted from blood. CDR3 loop: CATRGISTDTQYF. CDR3 in DNA: TGTGCCACCAGAGGGATTAGCACAGATACGCAGTATTTT.